Shown below are 25 T cell receptor beta chains from a single sample sequenced in a study of blood T cell repertoires in COVID-19. TCRdb keeps only in-frame clones here, not all; method: immunoSEQ multiplex PCR. The table has roughly 53,000 clones, about 78% seen once; the top ten hold roughly a fifth. The specimen was peripheral blood. The receptors were gathered from a man aged 45 to 65 with active or convalescent COVID-19.

The CDR3 region is CSVEEAGDTEAFF. CDR3 sequence (DNA): TGCAGCGTTGAAGAGGCGGGGGACACTGAAGCTTTCTTT. The chain uses TRBV29-1 and TRBJ1-1; perhaps TRBD1 as D (5 bases). Deletions cut 0 bases from V and 3 bases from J, with 8 bases between. Germline V CDR1 and CDR2: SQVTM, ANQGSEA. The CDR3 totals 13 residues.

This rearrangement joins TRBV19 to TRBJ1-1; D gene ambiguous. CDR3 length equals 14 residues. Germline V lookup: CDR1 LNHDA, CDR2 SQIVND (reference sequence). V was trimmed by 3 bases and J by 2 bases, leaving 10 bases between them. CDR3 sequence (DNA): TGTGCCAGTAGTATGCGGGTCTTTAACACTGAAGCTTTCTTT. Amino acid sequence: CASSMRVFNTEAFF.

CDR3 protein: CAWSEAGMGTQYF. As DNA, the CDR3 is TGTGCCTGGAGTGAGGCCGGGATGGGAACCCAGTACTTC. The chain links TRBV30 to TRBJ2-5; tentative D call: TRBD2 (5 bases). Germline V lookup: CDR1 GTSNPN, CDR2 SVGIG (reference sequence). The ends were cut back, 1 base at V and 8 bases at J, with 14 bases in the middle. CDR3 size: 13 residues. Drawing the rest from reference TRBV30 and TRBJ2-5, the complete variable domain is SQTIHQWPATLVQPVGSPLSLECTVEGTSNPNLYWYRQAAGRGLQLLFYSVGIGQISSEVPQNLSASRPQDRQFILSSKKLLLSDSGFYLCAWSEAGMGTQYFGPGTRLLVL.

The chain combines TRBV5-1 with TRBJ2-7, with a tentative D call TRBD2 (5 bases). V was pared by 3 bases and J by 2 bases, with 12 bases between. In germline, CDR1 is SGHRS, CDR2 YFSETQ. CDR3 length equals 14 residues. The CDR3 bases are TGCGCCAGCAGCTACCGGACGGGGACCTACGAGCAGTACTTC. Translated, it gives CASSYRTGTYEQYF.

The V gene is TRBV6-6, the J gene TRBJ1-1; TRBD1 agrees at 7 bases. The CDR3 length is 14 residues. The ends lost 5 bases at V and 2 bases at J; junction bases unmatched: 5. The germline V gene has CDR1 MNHNY and CDR2 SVGAGI (reference sequence). DNA of the CDR3: TGTGCCAGCAGTCTCAGGGGGACTAACACTGAAGCTTTCTTT. Encoded protein: CASSLRGTNTEAFF.

This chain links TRBV2 with TRBJ2-5, with D perhaps matching TRBD2 (6 bases). With 6 bases removed from V and 2 bases from J, the gap between germline ends came to 10 bases. The CDR3 runs to 13 residues. From germline, CDR1 is SNHLY and CDR2 FYNNEI. CDR3 DNA: TGTGCCAGCAGACTTGCGGGACAAGAGACCCAGTACTTC. Residues: CASRLAGQETQYF.

The chain has TRBV3-1 (or the pseudogene TRBV3-2) and TRBJ1-4; TRBD1 might be the D (5 bases). Trimming stripped 1 base from V and 8 bases from J, with 14 bases between. Germline CDR1 LGHDT, CDR2 YNNKEL (reference sequence). The CDR3 is made up of 15 amino acids. The CDR3 loop is CASSQAWGGGEKLFF. The CDR3 DNA is TGTGCCAGCAGCCAAGCCTGGGGGGGAGGCGAAAAACTGTTTTTT.

This clone has more than one count but fewer than ten. This chain connects TRBV11-2 to TRBJ2-1; the match to TRBD2 covers 12 bases. Germline assignment: CDR1 SGHAT and CDR2 FQNNGV. This CDR3 has 16 amino acids. Trimming removed 5 bases from V and 7 bases from J; junction bases left unmatched: 9. As DNA, the CDR3 is TGTGCCAGCAGCGTAGTTCTCACTAGCGGGAGGAATGAGCAGTTCTTC. The encoded protein is CASSVVLTSGRNEQFF.

This rearrangement joins TRBV27 to TRBJ1-6; 7 nucleotides line up with TRBD1. The CDR3 spans 15 residues. Trimming took 7 bases from V and 8 from J; bases not matched to a gene: 11. Germline CDR1 is MNHEY and CDR2 is SMNVEV (reference sequence). The CDR3 sequence is CASKRQGTVYSPLHF. CDR3 nucleotides: TGTGCCAGCAAGCGACAGGGCACTGTGTATTCACCCCTCCACTTT.

The chain has TRBV9 and TRBJ2-1; 12 nucleotides line up with TRBD2. V shed 4 bases, J shed 7 bases, and the junction held 6 bases outside the gene matches. Looked up from germline, CDR1 is SGDLS and CDR2 is YYNGEE. The CDR3 is 15 residues long. The CDR3, as DNA: TGTGCCAGCAGCCCTAGCGGGGGGGCTCGGAATGAGCAGTTCTTC. This translates into CASSPSGGARNEQFF. Combining the CDR3 with reference TRBV9 and TRBJ2-1 gives the whole variable domain DSGVTQTPKHLITATGQRVTLRCSPRSGDLSVYWYQQSLDQGLQFLIQYYNGEERAKGNILERFSAQQFPDLHSELNLSSLELGDSALYFCASSPSGGARNEQFFGPGTRLTVL.

V and J are TRBV28 and TRBJ1-2; possibly TRBD1 for D (5 bases). This CDR3 region has 14 residues. Trimming took off 3 bases at V and 1 base at J, with 9 bases between the two ends. The germline V gene encodes CDR1 MDHEN and CDR2 SYDVKM. In DNA, the CDR3 is TGTGCCAGCAGTTTTCCGGGGGATAACTATGGCTACACCTTC. Translation gives CASSFPGDNYGYTF.

This clone showed up just a few times. The chain uses TRBV5-4 and TRBJ2-7, with 12 bases identical to TRBD1. The CDR3 covers 15 residues. The J segment lost 6 bases and the V segment lost 4 bases, leaving 8 bases of the junction unmatched. CDR1 and CDR2 from the germline V gene are SGHNT and YYREEE (reference sequence). The CDR3 nucleotides read TGTGCCAGCAGCCTGTTGGGACAGGGGGCCCTCGAGCAGTACTTC. Its translation: CASSLLGQGALEQYF.

This clone is medium-sized (0.01 to 0.1%) in the sample. J is TRBJ2-1 and V is TRBV5-1, with D possibly matching TRBD2 (6 bases). This CDR3 has 15 residues. CDR1 is SGHRS and CDR2 is YFSETQ in the germline V gene. Trimming removed 4 bases from V and 0 bases from J, with 11 bases in between. DNA for the CDR3: TGCGCCAGCAGCATCGACGGGAGCTCCTACAATGAGCAGTTCTTC. Its translation is CASSIDGSSYNEQFF.

This clone occurred a few times. This chain uses TRBV5-4 with TRBJ1-2; 7 bases match TRBD1. Unmatched junction bases numbered 3, after V lost 4 bases and J lost 6 bases. Germline CDR1 and CDR2: SGHNT and YYREEE (reference sequence). This CDR3 is 12 amino acids long. The CDR3 DNA reads as TGTGCCAGCAGCCCGGGGACAGATGGCTACACCTTC. This codes for CASSPGTDGYTF.

This rearrangement joins TRBV4-2 to TRBJ1-6; D not certain. Trimming pared 1 base from V and 9 bases from J, leaving 13 bases between. This CDR3 has 15 residues. Germline CDR1 reads LGHNA; CDR2 reads YNFKEQ. The CDR3 DNA is TGTGCCAGCAGCCAAGTGGTTACCACGGGTTCACCCCTCCACTTT. Its translation is CASSQVVTTGSPLHF.

This clone was counted a few times. The chain couples TRBV18 to TRBJ2-2; 9 nucleotides line up with TRBD1. CDR1 is KGHSH and CDR2 is LQKENI in the germline V gene. The CDR3 has 15 residues. V trimming: 6 bases; J trimming: 3 bases; junction bases outside the gene matches: 5. Here the CDR3 DNA reads TGTGCCAGCTCCTCGGGACAGGGTCACACCGGGGAGCTGTTTTTT. It specifies CASSSGQGHTGELFF.

This clone showed up just once. The CDR3 nucleotides read TGTGCCACGCAACTATACAGGGGACGAGGTGAAAAACTGTTTTTT. This translates into CATQLYRGRGEKLFF. The rearrangement links TRBV10-3 to TRBJ1-4; 7 bases align to TRBD1. The CDR3 totals 15 residues. J gave up 7 bases and V 10 bases, and 15 bases lay outside the gene matches. The germline CDR1 and CDR2 sequences are ENHRY and SYGVKD.

The J gene is TRBJ1-2, the V gene TRBV6-5; the D is unclear. CDR3 size: 13 residues. Germline V gene sequence: CDR1 MNHEY, CDR2 SVGAGI. Deletions cut 3 bases from V and 5 bases from J, with 10 bases between. In DNA, the CDR3 is TGTGCCAGCAGTTATGAAGCCGGGTATGGCTACACCTTC. This codes for CASSYEAGYGYTF.

The CDR3 sequence: CASRTPGTVYGYTF. In DNA, the CDR3 is TGCGCCAGCAGAACCCCCGGGACAGTATATGGCTACACCTTC. The rearrangement links TRBV4-1 to TRBJ1-2; TRBD1 aligns across 7 bases. The germline V gene encodes CDR1 MGHRA and CDR2 YSYEKL. The CDR3 consists of 14 residues. V was pared by 6 bases and J by 5 bases, with 9 bases of the junction left unmatched.

In this sample, this clone turned up a few times. The chain employs TRBV30 and TRBJ2-2, with 10 bases that match TRBD1. CDR3 length: 15 amino acids. Germline values: CDR1 GTSNPN, CDR2 SVGIG (reference sequence). V gave up 5 bases and J gave up 7 bases; unmatched junction bases: 10. The DNA for the CDR3 is TGTGCCTGGTATTCCGGGACAGGGGCGTACGGGGAGCTGTTTTTT. Its translation: CAWYSGTGAYGELFF.

This chain uses TRBV18 with TRBJ2-1, with 9 bases matching TRBD2. V was pared by 6 bases and J by 9 bases, with 9 bases of the junction left unmatched. This CDR3 comprises 14 residues. The germline CDR1 and CDR2 sequences are KGHSH and LQKENI. CDR3 nucleotide sequence: TGTGCCAGCTCCCGGGATAGCGGGAGCCTTGAGCAGTTCTTC. Translating gives CASSRDSGSLEQFF.

This chain connects TRBV6-5 to TRBJ1-2; 8 bases agree with TRBD1. CDR1 MNHEY and CDR2 SVGAGI come from the germline V gene. With 7 bases clipped from V and 6 bases from J, the junction kept 7 bases outside the gene matches. This CDR3 has 13 amino acids. CDR3 sequence: CASMGDRTNGYTF. The CDR3 region has the DNA TGTGCCAGCATGGGGGACAGGACGAATGGCTACACCTTC.

This chain uses TRBV6-4 with TRBJ2-3, with unresolved D. The CDR3 is made up of 12 amino acids. Germline assignment: CDR1 MRHNA and CDR2 SNTAGT. Trimming left V 1 base short and J 14 bases short, with 13 bases between. The CDR3 loop is CASSDCGSWSYF. The DNA for the CDR3 is TGTGCCAGCAGTGACTGCGGCAGTTGGTCGTATTTT.

The genes are TRBV3-1 (or the pseudogene TRBV3-2) and TRBJ1-1; 7 bases map to TRBD1. This CDR3 spans 14 amino acids. V trimming: 2 bases; J trimming: 4 bases; junction bases outside the gene matches: 4. CDR1 LGHDT and CDR2 YNNKEL come from the germline V gene (reference sequence). The chain's CDR3 is CASSQKGALTEAFF. CDR3 sequence (DNA): TGTGCCAGCAGCCAAAAGGGGGCGCTCACTGAAGCTTTCTTT.

In this sample, this clone turned up a few times. J is TRBJ1-5 and V is TRBV2, with 9 nucleotides matching TRBD1. V shed 2 bases, J shed 5 bases, and the junction held 4 bases outside the gene matches. The CDR3 has 15 amino acids. CDR1 is SNHLY and CDR2 is FYNNEI in the germline V gene. CDR3 bases: TGTGCCAGCAGTGAAATGGGACAGGGCTATCAGCCCCAGCATTTT. It encodes CASSEMGQGYQPQHF.